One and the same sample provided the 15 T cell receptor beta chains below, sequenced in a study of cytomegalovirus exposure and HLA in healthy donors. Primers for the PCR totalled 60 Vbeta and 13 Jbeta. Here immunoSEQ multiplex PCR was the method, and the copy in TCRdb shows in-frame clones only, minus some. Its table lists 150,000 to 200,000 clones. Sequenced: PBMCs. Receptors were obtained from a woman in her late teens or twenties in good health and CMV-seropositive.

CDR3 DNA: TGTGCCAGCAGCTTAGGCTCTGGTAGCGGGTACTACGAGCAGTACTTC. Protein sequence: CASSLGSGSGYYEQYF. V is TRBV7-2 and J is TRBJ2-7; TRBD2 agrees at 7 bases. Germline lookup yields CDR1 SGHTA and CDR2 FQGNSA. This CDR3 spans 16 amino acids. J lost 3 bases, V lost 1 base, and 9 bases had no gene match.

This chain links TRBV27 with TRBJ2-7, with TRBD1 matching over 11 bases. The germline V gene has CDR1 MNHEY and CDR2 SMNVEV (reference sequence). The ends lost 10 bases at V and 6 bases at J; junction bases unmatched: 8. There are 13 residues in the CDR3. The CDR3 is CATKSGQGGEQYF. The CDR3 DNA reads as TGTGCCACCAAGTCGGGACAGGGGGGCGAGCAGTACTTC.

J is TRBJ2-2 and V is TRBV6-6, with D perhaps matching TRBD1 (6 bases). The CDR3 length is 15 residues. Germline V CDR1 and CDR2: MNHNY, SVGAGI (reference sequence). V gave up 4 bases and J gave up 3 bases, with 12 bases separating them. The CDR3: CASSSSDRDTGELFF. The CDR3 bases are TGTGCCAGCAGTTCCTCGGACAGAGACACCGGGGAGCTGTTTTTT.

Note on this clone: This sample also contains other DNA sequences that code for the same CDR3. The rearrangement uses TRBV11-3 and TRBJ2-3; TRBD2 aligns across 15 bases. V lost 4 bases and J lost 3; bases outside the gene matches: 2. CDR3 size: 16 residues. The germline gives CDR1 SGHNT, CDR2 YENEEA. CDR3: CASSSGLAGGTDTQYF. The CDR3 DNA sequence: TGTGCCAGCAGCTCAGGACTAGCGGGGGGGACAGATACGCAGTATTTT. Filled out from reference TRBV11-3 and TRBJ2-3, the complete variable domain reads EAGVVQSPRYKIIEKKQPVAFWCNPISGHNTLYWYLQNLGQGPELLIRYENEEAVDDSQLPKDRFSAERLKGVDSTLKIQPAELGDSAVYLCASSSGLAGGTDTQYFGPGTRLTVL.

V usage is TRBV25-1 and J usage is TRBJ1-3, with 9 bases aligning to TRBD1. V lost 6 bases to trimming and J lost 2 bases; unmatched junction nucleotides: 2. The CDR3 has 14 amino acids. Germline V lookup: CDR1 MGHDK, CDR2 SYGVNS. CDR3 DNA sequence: TGTGCCAGCAGGGACAGGGGCACTGGAAACACCATATATTTT. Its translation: CASRDRGTGNTIYF.

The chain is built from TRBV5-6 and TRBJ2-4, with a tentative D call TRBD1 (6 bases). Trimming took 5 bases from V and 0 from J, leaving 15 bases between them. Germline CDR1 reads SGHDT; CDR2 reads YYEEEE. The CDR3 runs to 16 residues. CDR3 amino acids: CASSFEDSPAKNIQYF. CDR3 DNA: TGTGCCAGCAGTTTTGAGGACAGCCCAGCCAAAAACATTCAGTACTTC.

Here the CDR3 reads CASTTQGREETQYF. The CDR3 DNA follows: TGCGCCAGCACCACTCAGGGGCGAGAAGAGACCCAGTACTTC. The V call is TRBV5-1, the J call TRBJ2-5; D possibly corresponds to TRBD1 (6 bases). V lost 6 bases, J lost 3 bases, and 15 bases lay in between. This CDR3 comprises 14 residues. In germline, CDR1 is SGHRS, CDR2 YFSETQ.

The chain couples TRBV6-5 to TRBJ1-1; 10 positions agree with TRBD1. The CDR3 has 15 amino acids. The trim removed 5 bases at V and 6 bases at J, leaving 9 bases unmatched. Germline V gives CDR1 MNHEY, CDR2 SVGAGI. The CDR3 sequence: CASSRTGTGASEAFF. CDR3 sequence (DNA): TGTGCCAGCAGTCGCACCGGGACAGGGGCGTCTGAAGCTTTCTTT.

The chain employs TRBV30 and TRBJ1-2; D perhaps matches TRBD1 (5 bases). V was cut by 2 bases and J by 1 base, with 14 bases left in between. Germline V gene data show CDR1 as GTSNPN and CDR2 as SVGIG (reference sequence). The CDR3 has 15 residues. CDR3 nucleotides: TGTGCCTGGAGTCCCTTTAAACAGGTTAACTATGGCTACACCTTC. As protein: CAWSPFKQVNYGYTF.

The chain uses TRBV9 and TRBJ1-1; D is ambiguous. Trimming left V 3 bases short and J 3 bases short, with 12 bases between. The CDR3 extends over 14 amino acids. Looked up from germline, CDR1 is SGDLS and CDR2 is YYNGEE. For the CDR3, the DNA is TGTGCCAGCAGCGCGACCCCGGGTGACACTGAAGCTTTCTTT. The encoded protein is CASSATPGDTEAFF. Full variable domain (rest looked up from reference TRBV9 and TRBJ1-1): DSGVTQTPKHLITATGQRVTLRCSPRSGDLSVYWYQQSLDQGLQFLIQYYNGEERAKGNILERFSAQQFPDLHSELNLSSLELGDSALYFCASSATPGDTEAFFGQGTRLTVV.

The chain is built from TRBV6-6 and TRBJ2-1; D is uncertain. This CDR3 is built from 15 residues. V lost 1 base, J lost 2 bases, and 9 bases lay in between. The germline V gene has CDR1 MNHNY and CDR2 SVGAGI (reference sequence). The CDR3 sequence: CASSYLAVPYNEQFF. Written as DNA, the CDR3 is TGTGCCAGCAGTTACTTGGCAGTACCCTACAATGAGCAGTTCTTC.

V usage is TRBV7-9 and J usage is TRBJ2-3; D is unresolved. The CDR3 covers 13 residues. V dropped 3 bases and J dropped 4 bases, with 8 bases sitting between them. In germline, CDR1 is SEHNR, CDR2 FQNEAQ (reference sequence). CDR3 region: CASSLRLADTQYF. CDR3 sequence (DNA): TGTGCCAGCAGCTTGCGGCTAGCAGATACGCAGTATTTT. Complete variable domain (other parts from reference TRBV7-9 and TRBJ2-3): DTGVSQNPRHKITKRGQNVTFRCDPISEHNRLYWYRQTLGQGPEFLTYFQNEAQLEKSRLLSDRFSAERPKGSFSTLEIQRTEQGDSAMYLCASSLRLADTQYFGPGTRLTVL.

The CDR3 DNA sequence: TGTGCCAGCAGGCCTAGCGGAAACTCCTACGAGCAGTACTTC. Amino acid sequence: CASRPSGNSYEQYF. The chain joins TRBV6-6 to TRBJ2-7; TRBD2 aligns across 7 bases. This CDR3 has 14 residues. V dropped 6 bases and J dropped 0; count of bases not matched to a gene: 5. Germline V gives CDR1 MNHNY, CDR2 SVGAGI (reference sequence).

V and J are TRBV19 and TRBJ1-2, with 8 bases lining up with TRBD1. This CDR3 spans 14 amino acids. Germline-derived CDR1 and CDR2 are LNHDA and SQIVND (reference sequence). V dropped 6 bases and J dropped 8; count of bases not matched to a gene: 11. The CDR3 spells CASRGQGAVAGYTF. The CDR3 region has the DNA TGTGCCAGTAGAGGGCAGGGGGCCGTAGCGGGCTACACCTTC.

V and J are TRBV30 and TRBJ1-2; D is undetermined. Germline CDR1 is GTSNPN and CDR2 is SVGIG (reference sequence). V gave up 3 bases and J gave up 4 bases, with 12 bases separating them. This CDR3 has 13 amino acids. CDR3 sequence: CAWRTAGLYGYTF. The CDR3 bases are TGTGCCTGGAGAACCGCAGGACTCTATGGCTACACCTTC. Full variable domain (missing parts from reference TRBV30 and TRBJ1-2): SQTIHQWPATLVQPVGSPLSLECTVEGTSNPNLYWYRQAAGRGLQLLFYSVGIGQISSEVPQNLSASRPQDRQFILSSKKLLLSDSGFYLCAWRTAGLYGYTFGSGTRLTVV.